These 23 T cell receptor beta chains were sequenced from one sample in a study of PD-1 blockade in classical Hodgkin lymphoma. Some clones are missing from TCRdb's copy, which holds only in-frame ones; the method was immunoSEQ multiplex PCR. This sample has tens of thousands of clones, with roughly 80% found just once. Relapses following autologous stem cell transplantation were seen in all patients, with brentuximab vedotin exposure varying. This material consisted of peripheral blood mononuclear cells (PBMCs), taken before the second cycle of nivolumab. The receptor set was obtained from a human donor with classical Hodgkin lymphoma.

The chain is built from TRBV5-4 and TRBJ2-7; D possibly corresponds to TRBD1 (5 bases). V lost 5 bases to trimming and J lost 6 bases, with 21 bases between them. The V gene's germline CDR1 is SGHNT and CDR2 YYREEE (reference sequence). This CDR3 region has 15 residues. The CDR3 region has the DNA TGTGCCAGCAGTCACGTGCGTGGGGCGCATTTCGAGCAGTACTTC. Translating it yields CASSHVRGAHFEQYF.

The V gene is TRBV2, the J gene TRBJ2-1, with D possibly being TRBD2 (7 bases). Germline CDR1 is SNHLY and CDR2 is FYNNEI. Trimming stripped 6 bases from V and 2 bases from J, with 11 bases between. The CDR3 consists of 14 residues. The CDR3 reads CASRGGTTYNEQFF. The CDR3 DNA reads as TGTGCCAGCAGGGGAGGGACAACCTACAATGAGCAGTTCTTC.

The CDR3 DNA reads TGTGCCAGTAGTATTCAGGTCTCCTATAATTCACCCCTCCACTTT. Its translation is CASSIQVSYNSPLHF. The chain recombines TRBV19 with TRBJ1-6; D unresolved. The CDR3 runs to 15 residues. Looked up from germline, CDR1 is LNHDA and CDR2 is SQIVND (reference sequence). V was clipped by 3 bases and J by 0 bases, with 6 bases between them.

This chain joins TRBV11-1 and TRBJ1-2; D is unclear. The CDR3 runs to 15 residues. V lost 1 base to trimming and J lost 0 bases, with 9 bases between them. The germline gives CDR1 SGHAT, CDR2 FQDESV (reference sequence). CDR3 amino acids: CASSLGTETNYGYTF. For the CDR3, the DNA is TGTGCCAGCAGCTTAGGGACGGAGACTAACTATGGCTACACCTTC.

CDR3 in amino acids: CASSPVGSWETQYF. The CDR3 bases are TGTGCCAGTAGTCCTGTCGGGAGTTGGGAGACCCAGTACTTC. V usage is TRBV19 and J usage is TRBJ2-5, with TRBD2 as a possible D gene (6 bases). From germline, CDR1 is LNHDA and CDR2 SQIVND (reference sequence). The length of the CDR3 is 14 residues. V dropped 5 bases and J dropped 5 bases, with 15 bases sitting between them.

The CDR3 here is CASTFGTGTGKDNEQFF. The CDR3 DNA reads as TGTGCCAGCACCTTCGGTACCGGGACAGGGAAAGACAATGAGCAGTTCTTC. The chain uses TRBV27 and TRBJ2-1; 9 bases are a match to TRBD1. Losses at the gene ends were 7 bases for V and 5 bases for J; bases not matched to a gene: 15. The CDR3 has 17 residues. CDR1 is MNHEY and CDR2 is SMNVEV in the germline V gene (reference sequence).

The chain has TRBV6-6 and TRBJ1-6; a weak D match, TRBD1 (6 bases). V lost 0 bases and J 6 bases, leaving 12 bases between the germline ends. The CDR3 extends over 16 amino acids. CDR1 and CDR2 from the germline V gene are MNHNY and SVGAGI (reference sequence). As DNA, the CDR3 is TGTGCCAGCAGTTACTCGACAGGTGGGGGTAATTCACCCCTCCACTTT. Protein sequence: CASSYSTGGGNSPLHF.

The chain employs TRBV2 and TRBJ2-5; a possible D gene is TRBD2 (5 bases). The CDR3 covers 14 residues. The germline gives CDR1 SNHLY, CDR2 FYNNEI. V lost 6 bases, J lost 5 bases, and 16 bases lay in between. CDR3 protein: CASSRTGFGETQYF. The CDR3, as DNA: TGTGCCAGCAGCCGAACGGGGTTTGGGGAGACCCAGTACTTC.

This chain joins TRBV20-1 and TRBJ2-1; D is unclear. Germline V gene data show CDR1 as DFQATT and CDR2 as SNEGSKA (reference sequence). Trimming shortened V by 4 bases and J by 7 bases, and 5 bases separated the two germline ends. The CDR3 covers 10 residues. CDR3 in DNA: TGCAGTGCTAAAGCGAATGAGCAGTTCTTC. Translating it yields CSAKANEQFF.

The rearrangement links TRBV11-2 to TRBJ1-3; D possibly corresponds to TRBD1 (5 bases). This CDR3 has 16 amino acids. V was clipped by 5 bases and J by 4 bases, with 18 bases between them. Germline CDR1 is SGHAT and CDR2 is FQNNGV. CDR3 DNA sequence: TGTGCCAGCAGCGGTCCTACAGGAACAATAGGAAACACCATATATTTT. Translated, it gives CASSGPTGTIGNTIYF.

The V and J genes are TRBV2 and TRBJ2-1, with 13 bases fitting TRBD2. Germline CDR1 is SNHLY and CDR2 is FYNNEI. V lost 6 bases, J lost 7 bases, and 3 bases stayed unmatched. The CDR3 totals 14 residues. This chain's CDR3 is CASRRTSGGNEQFF. For the CDR3, the DNA is TGTGCCAGCAGACGGACTAGCGGGGGTAATGAGCAGTTCTTC.

This clone was observed a handful of times. This sequence joins TRBV7-9 and TRBJ2-2, with TRBD1 identical over 11 bases. The CDR3 runs to 15 residues. J was trimmed by 4 bases and V by 7 bases; bases with no gene match: 5. Germline V gene sequence: CDR1 SEHNR, CDR2 FQNEAQ (reference sequence). CDR3 DNA sequence: TGTGCCAGCACTTTGGACAGGGGGCTCACCGGGGAGCTGTTTTTT. Its translation is CASTLDRGLTGELFF.

The V gene is TRBV10-1, the J gene TRBJ1-6; D is possibly TRBD1 (6 bases). Germline lookup yields CDR1 WNHNN and CDR2 SYGVQD (reference sequence). The CDR3 is 17 residues long. V lost 2 bases, J lost 1 base, and 12 bases lay in between. In DNA, the CDR3 is TGCGCCAGCAGTGAGACAGGGAGGCGGTCCTATAATTCACCCCTCCACTTT. It specifies CASSETGRRSYNSPLHF.

This clone has just a few counts. The chain uses TRBV5-6 and TRBJ2-2; D gene unclear. Per the germline V gene, CDR1 is SGHDT and CDR2 is YYEEEE. The CDR3 sequence is 11 residues long. V was clipped by 1 base and J by 8 bases, with 3 bases between them. CDR3 protein: CASSLMGELFF. The DNA for the CDR3 is TGTGCCAGCAGCTTGATGGGGGAGCTGTTTTTT.

The rearrangement joins TRBV5-1 to TRBJ1-2; D unresolved. V lost 4 bases to trimming and J lost 4 bases, with 17 bases between them. Germline CDR1 reads SGHRS; CDR2 reads YFSETQ. This CDR3 is built from 15 residues. DNA of the CDR3: TGCGCCAGCAGCGGGGAGACGGCCCGATTCTATGGCTACACCTTC. Its protein is CASSGETARFYGYTF.

The rearrangement links TRBV9 to TRBJ2-3; TRBD1 matches at 8 bases. J was trimmed by 3 bases and V by 0 bases; bases with no gene match: 3. The germline V gene encodes CDR1 SGDLS and CDR2 YYNGEE. This CDR3 is built from 15 residues. The CDR3 protein is CASSVVTGGTDTQYF. The DNA of the CDR3 is TGTGCCAGCAGCGTAGTAACAGGGGGAACAGATACGCAGTATTTT.

This clone was picked up a small number of times. V is TRBV5-1 and J is TRBJ1-6; D not certain. CDR3 length equals 14 residues. V dropped 0 bases and J dropped 7 bases, with 8 bases sitting between them. Germline values: CDR1 SGHRS, CDR2 YFSETQ. CDR3 residues: CASSLDMGNSPLHF. In DNA form, the CDR3 reads TGCGCCAGCAGCTTGGACATGGGAAATTCACCCCTCCACTTT.

The CDR3: CATSIGGSSNYGYTF. CDR3 DNA sequence: TGTGCCACCAGCATTGGGGGTTCGTCCAACTATGGCTACACCTTC. V is TRBV15 and J is TRBJ1-2; tentatively, D is TRBD1 (5 bases). Germline assignment: CDR1 LNHNV and CDR2 YYDKDF (reference sequence). The V and J ends lost 4 bases and 2 bases respectively, with 14 bases between them. The CDR3 covers 15 residues.

In its sample, this clone was seen a few times. The rearrangement uses TRBV6-1 and TRBJ2-2; D call uncertain. V lost 3 bases and J 7 bases, leaving 15 bases between the germline ends. The CDR3 loop spans 15 amino acids. Germline CDR1 reads MNHNS; CDR2 reads SASEGT. CDR3 region: CASSDWHHKGGELFF. The CDR3 DNA follows: TGTGCCAGCAGTGACTGGCACCACAAGGGCGGGGAGCTGTTTTTT.

V usage is TRBV7-9 and J usage is TRBJ1-4; 8 nucleotides align to TRBD1. Germline V CDR1 and CDR2: SEHNR, FQNEAQ (reference sequence). The V and J ends lost 1 base and 3 bases, in that order; junction bases with no gene match: 7. The CDR3 loop spans 17 amino acids. Here the CDR3 reads CASSLDFQGAANEKLFF. CDR3 DNA: TGTGCCAGCAGCTTAGATTTCCAGGGGGCGGCTAATGAAAAACTGTTTTTT.

The rearrangement joins TRBV2 to TRBJ1-1; D might be TRBD1 (5 bases). Germline V lookup: CDR1 SNHLY, CDR2 FYNNEI. With 6 bases removed from V and 0 bases from J, the gap between germline ends came to 11 bases. This CDR3 has 14 residues. CDR3 nucleotides: TGTGCCAGCAGAGGGGACGAGATGAACACTGAAGCTTTCTTT. Translation: CASRGDEMNTEAFF.

The CDR3 sequence: CASSRGELDYGYTF. In DNA form, the CDR3 reads TGTGCCAGCAGTCGGGGGGAACTGGACTATGGCTACACCTTC. The chain has TRBV6-6 and TRBJ1-2; tentatively, D is TRBD1 (5 bases). The CDR3 spans 14 residues. The germline V and J ends were trimmed by 5 bases and 3 bases, with 13 bases remaining between them. CDR1 and CDR2 (germline): MNHNY, SVGAGI (reference sequence).

J is TRBJ2-7 and V is TRBV6-1; D may be TRBD1 or TRBD2 (5 bases each). CDR1 and CDR2 (germline): MNHNS, SASEGT. This CDR3 is built from 16 residues. Trimming cost V 4 bases and J 5 bases, with 21 bases left between them. This CDR3 reads CASSGKGSGFRNEQYF. CDR3 DNA sequence: TGTGCCAGCAGTGGGAAGGGGAGCGGATTCAGGAACGAGCAGTACTTC.